This TCR beta chain was captured in a study of shared clonotypes between healthy human individuals. Study-wide points: Sampling involved blood alone; tissue repertoires likely differ.

Every donor was a Caucasian adult from Nashville, Tennessee. For this clone: Antigen unknown.

Profiled with immunoSEQ multiplex PCR; TCRdb holds only in-frame clones, not every one. This sample has some 2,400,000 clones, with around 95% found just once. Germline lookup yields CDR1 WNHNN and CDR2 SYGVQD (reference sequence). The junction had 5 bases not matched to a gene; V was cut back by 0 bases and J by 5 bases. This CDR3 has 15 residues. This sequence originates from a man between 18 and 29 years old in good health. Sequenced sample: naive CD4+ T cells sorted from blood. Subset here: CD45RA+ positively selected. The chain is built from TRBV10-1 and TRBJ2-5; TRBD2 agrees at 8 bases. CDR3 amino acids: CASSESGRARETQYF. CDR3 in DNA: TGCGCCAGCAGTGAGTCCGGGAGGGCCCGGGAGACCCAGTACTTC.